Shown below are 16 T cell receptor beta chains from a single sample sequenced in a study of breast tumors, draining lymph nodes, adjacent tissues. Breast cancer patients provided tissue from their axillary draining lymph nodes. Each CDR3 protein is one row after TCRdb ran MiXCR on the multiplex PCR reads. The sample holds approximately 230,000 distinct CDR3 sequences, less than 45% seen once. Sample: axillary lymph node tissue. All receptors come from a female donor with breast cancer. Some clones in this sample may be carry-over from other donors' samples.

Many counts were recorded for this clonotype. A much larger clone differs by one base, so this may be a read error. V is TRBV5-1 and J is TRBJ1-4; D is unresolved. CDR3 size: 13 residues. CDR1 SGHRS and CDR2 YFSETQ come from the germline V gene. The CDR3 nucleotides read TGCGCCAGCAGCTTTCGGACCGACGAAAACCTGTTTTTT. The encoded protein is CASSFRTDENLFF.

V usage is TRBV6-5 and J usage is TRBJ1-6, with 7 nucleotides matching TRBD1. The CDR3 is made up of 18 amino acids. V was clipped by 6 bases and J by 10 bases; unmatched bases: 21. Per the germline V gene, CDR1 is MNHEY and CDR2 is SVGAGI. CDR3 nucleotides: TGTGCCAGCAGAGGCCCCAGGGAGGGGACAGCCGTCGGGTCACCCCTCCACTTT. It codes for CASRGPREGTAVGSPLHF.

In this sample, this clonotype turned up many times. The chain joins TRBV12-3 or TRBV12-4 to TRBJ1-3; the match to TRBD1 covers 9 bases. V dropped 0 bases and J dropped 1; count of bases not matched to a gene: 1. The CDR3 consists of 16 residues. The CDR3 loop reads CASSLADRGSGNTIYF. CDR3 sequence (DNA): TGTGCCAGCAGTTTAGCCGACAGGGGGTCTGGAAACACCATATATTTT.

This clonotype was counted at least ten times. The DNA for the CDR3 is TGCAGCGTTGTAAGGACTAGCGGGGTAGAGACCCAGTACTTC. It yields the protein CSVVRTSGVETQYF. This chain links TRBV29-1 with TRBJ2-5; TRBD2 matches at 12 bases. Germline V gene lookup returns CDR1 SQVTM and CDR2 ANQGSEA. The trim removed 4 bases at V and 4 bases at J, leaving 4 bases unmatched. The CDR3 covers 14 residues.

This clonotype was observed many times. The chain couples TRBV12-3 or TRBV12-4 to TRBJ2-5; D remains unclear. Deletions cut 1 base from V and 0 bases from J, with 6 bases between. This CDR3 is built from 14 residues. The CDR3 nucleotides are TGTGCCAGCAGTTTAGTCACGGACCAAGAGACCCAGTACTTC. Amino acid sequence: CASSLVTDQETQYF.

This sequence joins TRBV4-2 and TRBJ2-1; maybe TRBD1 (5 bases). This CDR3 comprises 15 residues. Germline CDR1 LGHNA, CDR2 YNFKEQ. Trimming stripped 0 bases from V and 9 bases from J, with 15 bases between. Here the CDR3 reads CASSQDQGVGSEQFF. The CDR3 nucleotides read TGTGCCAGCAGCCAAGATCAAGGGGTTGGTAGTGAGCAGTTCTTC.

Many counts were recorded for this clonotype. This chain links TRBV4-1 with TRBJ2-3, with 9 bases matching TRBD2. V trimming: 1 base; J trimming: 4 bases; junction bases outside the gene matches: 3. CDR3 length: 15 amino acids. Germline V lookup: CDR1 MGHRA, CDR2 YSYEKL. This CDR3 is CASSQGLAVADTQYF. CDR3 nucleotide sequence: TGCGCCAGCAGCCAAGGACTAGCGGTCGCAGATACGCAGTATTTT.

On this clonotype: A much larger clone sits a single nucleotide away, making a read error possible. The rearrangement joins TRBV20-1 to TRBJ2-7, with a tentative D call TRBD2 (6 bases). Germline CDR1 DFQATT, CDR2 SNEGSKA (reference sequence). This CDR3 spans 14 amino acids. The CDR3 here is CRHKGGESSSEQYF. The CDR3, as DNA: TGCAGGCACAAGGGAGGAGAGAGCTCCTCCGAGCAGTACTTC.

This clonotype showed up many times. This rearrangement joins TRBV18 to TRBJ2-7; weak D call: TRBD1 (5 bases). V lost 0 bases and J lost 2, with 11 bases in between. This CDR3 region has 15 residues. From germline, CDR1 is KGHSH and CDR2 LQKENI. Written as DNA, the CDR3 is TGTGCCAGCTCACCACCCACAGGAACAACCTACGAGCAGTACTTC. Its translation: CASSPPTGTTYEQYF. The whole variable domain, filled in from reference TRBV18 and TRBJ2-7, reads NAGVMQNPRHLVRRRGQEARLRCSPMKGHSHVYWYRQLPEEGLKFMVYLQKENIIDESGMPKERFSAEFPKEGPSILRIQQVVRGDSAAYFCASSPPTGTTYEQYFGPGTRLTVT.

This clonotype has a handful of counts. This sequence joins TRBV6-1 and TRBJ2-7; D ambiguous. Germline V gene data show CDR1 as MNHNS and CDR2 as SASEGT. V lost 2 bases and J lost 9, with 11 bases in between. The CDR3 consists of 12 residues. The DNA of the CDR3 is TGTGCCAGCAGTGAATTGGCCATTTGGCAGTACTTC. Its translation is CASSELAIWQYF.

This clonotype was picked up many times. J is TRBJ2-2 and V is TRBV11-1; 9 positions agree with TRBD1. The CDR3 sequence is 17 residues long. CDR1 is SGHAT and CDR2 is FQDESV in the germline V gene (reference sequence). Trimming took 3 bases from V and 1 from J; bases not matched to a gene: 6. CDR3 sequence reads: CASSLGQGLWNTGELFF. The CDR3 region has the DNA TGTGCCAGCAGCTTGGGACAGGGATTATGGAACACCGGGGAGCTGTTTTTT.

This clonotype was counted ten times or more. This chain connects TRBV5-1 to TRBJ2-7, with 7 bases matching TRBD1. The CDR3 runs 14 residues. The germline V gene has CDR1 SGHRS and CDR2 YFSETQ. The V segment lost 0 bases and the J segment 3 bases; nucleotides outside the gene matches: 3. CDR3 sequence reads: CASSLGQGSYEQYF. The CDR3 bases are TGCGCCAGCAGCTTGGGACAGGGTAGCTACGAGCAGTACTTC.

This clonotype was counted ten times or more. The rearrangement uses TRBV24-1 and TRBJ2-7; tentative D call: TRBD1 (6 bases). This CDR3 has 14 residues. Germline V gives CDR1 KGHDR, CDR2 SFDVKD. Trimming took 4 bases from V and 2 from J, leaving 11 bases between them. The CDR3: CATSDGTKAYEQYF. The CDR3, as DNA: TGTGCCACCAGTGACGGGACAAAAGCCTACGAGCAGTACTTC.

About this clonotype itself: This CDR3 fails to terminate in the conserved phenylalanine or tryptophan, so it likely reflects a read error. The chain carries TRBV20-1 and TRBJ2-3; D remains ambiguous. With the DNA end fitting TRBJ1-5 better, the J assignment may be wrong. The CDR3 contains 15 residues. Germline V lookup: CDR1 DFQATT, CDR2 SNEGSKA (reference sequence). The CDR3 region has the DNA TGCAGTGCTAGACGAGCGGGAGGGCCCACAGATACGCAGCATGGT. Translated: CSARRAGGPTDTQHG.

In this sample, this clonotype turned up a few times. A much larger clone lies a single base off, so this may be a read error. CDR3 coding DNA: TGTGCCAGCAGTTTCAACCAGGGGGCTACTGGCACAGATACGCAGTATTTT. Its protein is CASSFNQGATGTDTQYF. This chain uses TRBV12-3 or TRBV12-4 with TRBJ2-3; TRBD1 agrees at 8 bases. The CDR3 contains 17 residues. V lost 3 bases and J lost 1; bases outside the gene matches: 9.

This clonotype came up many times. The chain carries TRBV20-1 and TRBJ2-6, with TRBD2 matching 15 bases. CDR1 DFQATT and CDR2 SNEGSKA come from the germline V gene (reference sequence). The CDR3 sequence is 16 residues long. Unmatched junction bases numbered 4, after V lost 4 bases and J lost 6 bases. DNA for the CDR3: TGCAGTGCTACGGGACTAGCGGGAGGAGAGGCCAACGTCCTGACTTTC. Translating it yields CSATGLAGGEANVLTF.